The T cell receptor (beta chain) under discussion was sequenced for a study of blood T cell repertoires in COVID-19. Looking at the study overall: Collection of acute and convalescent COVID-19 samples took place in the United States, Italy and Spain. Sources were T cells, B-cell-depleted T cells, or PBMCs; the material itself was cDNA or gDNA.

With V trimmed by 2 bases and J by 5 bases, 10 bases remained unmatched. The length of the CDR3 is 17 residues. The germline gives CDR1 MDHEN, CDR2 SYDVKM. In the original analysis: For nucleated cells, counts were estimated from reference gene primer amplification. The repertoire was sequenced with immunoSEQ multiplex PCR; TCRdb's copy has only in-frame clones and lacks some. The D gene and trimming were derived from the DNA, and the V and J assignments and clone size from that table. The data hold 90,000 to 140,000 clones, with about 85% observed a single time. The chain recombines TRBV28 with TRBJ2-5; 11 positions agree with TRBD2. The clonotype comes from a man in his fifties with acute or convalescent COVID-19. The sample comprised peripheral blood. CDR3: CASSLTIAGGPRETQYF. The CDR3 DNA reads as TGTGCCAGCAGTTTAACTATAGCGGGAGGGCCGCGGGAGACCCAGTACTTC.